One sample yielded the 15 T cell receptor beta chains listed below, sequenced in a study of T-cell reconstitution after alpha-beta-depleted transplantation in children. Unique molecular identifiers were incorporated into the prepared TCRbeta library. From the PCR reads, TCRdb called clonotypes with MiXCR, one entry per CDR3 protein. The repertoire consists of 600,000 to 700,000 distinct CDR3 sequences, with approximately 17% occurring once and the leading ten covering approximately 1%. This material consisted of PBMCs from the stem cell graft donor, taken from the stem cell graft. All receptors come from a human donor who donated a stem cell graft to a child with acute myeloid leukemia.

This clonotype has more than one count but fewer than ten. This chain links TRBV28 with TRBJ1-1; perhaps TRBD1 as D (6 bases). V lost 8 bases and J lost 7, with 20 bases in between. CDR3 length: 14 amino acids. Germline-derived CDR1 and CDR2 are MDHEN and SYDVKM. CDR3 sequence: CASVRWGALNEAFF. CDR3 nucleotide sequence: TGTGCCAGCGTTCGGTGGGGGGCGCTTAATGAAGCTTTCTTT.

This clonotype was detected ten times or more. V gene TRBV12-3 or TRBV12-4 combines with J gene TRBJ2-5; tentative D call: TRBD1 (5 bases). The CDR3 totals 15 residues. Trimming stripped 3 bases from V and 5 bases from J, with 16 bases between. CDR3 amino acids: CASSFVGGARETQYF. The CDR3 region has the DNA TGTGCCAGCAGTTTTGTGGGTGGGGCGAGGGAGACCCAGTACTTC.

The chain joins TRBV29-1 to TRBJ2-2; D is tentatively TRBD1 or TRBD2 (5 bases each). CDR3 length: 13 amino acids. V was pared by 7 bases and J by 6 bases, with 15 bases between. Germline CDR1 reads SQVTM; CDR2 reads ANQGSEA. In DNA, the CDR3 is TGCAGCGCCGGGACCAAACGCCCCGGGGAGCTGTTTTTT. This sequence encodes CSAGTKRPGELFF.

This clonotype was counted many times. The chain is built from TRBV10-3 and TRBJ2-6; D might be TRBD2 (6 bases). Germline V gene sequence: CDR1 ENHRY, CDR2 SYGVKD. The V end lost 4 bases, the J end lost 0 bases, and 13 bases lay between the germline ends. The CDR3 contains 17 residues. CDR3 coding DNA: TGTGCCATCAGTGCGGGAGCACAGGTCTCTGGGGCCAACGTCCTGACTTTC. This encodes CAISAGAQVSGANVLTF.

This clonotype has more than one count but fewer than ten. This sequence joins TRBV7-9 and TRBJ2-7, with TRBD1 identical over 7 bases. The CDR3 extends over 15 amino acids. Unmatched junction bases numbered 4, after V lost 1 base and J lost 1 base. Germline assignment: CDR1 SEHNR and CDR2 FQNEAQ (reference sequence). The CDR3 DNA follows: TGTGCCAGCAGCTTAGTGACAGGGAAGTCCTACGAGCAGTACTTC. Its protein product is CASSLVTGKSYEQYF. Combining the CDR3 with reference TRBV7-9 and TRBJ2-7 gives the whole variable domain DTGVSQNPRHKITKRGQNVTFRCDPISEHNRLYWYRQTLGQGPEFLTYFQNEAQLEKSRLLSDRFSAERPKGSFSTLEIQRTEQGDSAMYLCASSLVTGKSYEQYFGPGTRLTVT.

This clonotype has only a few counts. The genes are TRBV5-5 and TRBJ1-1, with D perhaps matching TRBD1 (6 bases). The V end lost 2 bases, the J end lost 8 bases, and 10 bases lay between the germline ends. CDR1 and CDR2 (germline): SGHKS, YYEKEE (reference sequence). The CDR3 consists of 12 residues. CDR3 DNA: TGTGCCAGCAGCTTTCACAGGGCCGAAGCTTTCTTT. It yields the protein CASSFHRAEAFF.

This clonotype has at least ten counts. The chain joins TRBV20-1 to TRBJ2-3; 8 bases fit TRBD1. V shed 3 bases and J 5 bases; nucleotides not matched to a gene: 1. The CDR3 runs 12 residues. Germline CDR1 and CDR2: DFQATT and SNEGSKA (reference sequence). CDR3 sequence reads: CSASTGGDTQYF. The CDR3 DNA follows: TGCAGTGCTAGCACAGGGGGAGATACGCAGTATTTT.

V and J are TRBV20-1 and TRBJ1-5; possible D gene TRBD1, 6 bases. With 3 bases removed from V and 1 base from J, the gap between germline ends came to 10 bases. CDR3 size: 14 residues. Germline-derived CDR1 and CDR2 are DFQATT and SNEGSKA (reference sequence). The CDR3 DNA reads TGCAGTGCTAGGACGGGACACAGCAATCAGCCCCAGCATTTT. Its translation: CSARTGHSNQPQHF.

This clonotype was seen more than once but under ten times. V is TRBV28 and J is TRBJ2-1; TRBD1 is a possible D gene (6 bases). V shed 5 bases and J shed 8 bases, with 16 bases lying between them. Germline lookup yields CDR1 MDHEN and CDR2 SYDVKM. The CDR3 spans 14 residues. The CDR3 sequence is CASSDPRGIDEQFF. The CDR3 DNA follows: TGTGCCAGCAGTGACCCTAGGGGGATCGATGAGCAGTTCTTC. Full variable domain (rest looked up from reference TRBV28 and TRBJ2-1): DVKVTQSSRYLVKRTGEKVFLECVQDMDHENMFWYRQDPGLGLRLIYFSYDVKMKEKGDIPEGYSVSREKKERFSLILESASTNQTSMYLCASSDPRGIDEQFFGPGTRLTVL.

The CDR3 sequence: CARKGQGAAEAFF. The CDR3 DNA follows: TGTGCCAGGAAGGGACAGGGGGCGGCTGAAGCTTTCTTT. The J gene is TRBJ1-1, the V gene TRBV2, with 12 positions matching TRBD1. The CDR3 has 13 residues. Germline CDR1 reads SNHLY; CDR2 reads FYNNEI. Unmatched junction bases numbered 5, after V lost 9 bases and J lost 6 bases.

CDR3 loop: CASSFLTVFPPSYEQYF. DNA of the CDR3: TGTGCCAGCAGCTTTCTAACAGTCTTCCCTCCCTCCTACGAGCAGTACTTC. The V gene is TRBV7-2, the J gene TRBJ2-7; no reliable D call. The V end was cut by 3 bases, the J end by 0 bases, with 18 bases between. CDR1 and CDR2 (germline): SGHTA, FQGNSA. The CDR3 is made up of 17 amino acids.

The V and J genes are TRBV7-7 and TRBJ2-2; a possible D gene is TRBD1 (5 bases). From germline, CDR1 is SSHAT and CDR2 FNYEAQ (reference sequence). The CDR3 loop spans 13 amino acids. V shed 5 bases and J shed 5 bases, with 9 bases lying between them. The CDR3 coding sequence is TGTGCCAGCAGCATCGACAGTACCGGGGAGCTGTTTTTT. It specifies CASSIDSTGELFF.

This chain connects TRBV6-5 to TRBJ1-6, with D possibly being TRBD1 (6 bases). Germline V gene lookup returns CDR1 MNHEY and CDR2 SVGAGI. This CDR3 is 15 amino acids long. Trimming stripped 4 bases from V and 10 bases from J, with 17 bases between. Written as DNA, the CDR3 is TGTGCCAGCAGTTCGGGAGACAGGCGGGGCTCACCCCTCCACTTT. As protein: CASSSGDRRGSPLHF.

The genes are TRBV3-1 and TRBJ2-3, with TRBD1 matching over 8 bases. There are 15 residues in the CDR3. CDR1 is LGHDT, CDR2 YNNKEL, per germline (reference sequence). After removal of 7 bases from V and 3 bases from J, the junction contained 9 bases not matched to a gene. CDR3 sequence reads: CASTGQGAYTDTQYF. CDR3 DNA sequence: TGTGCCAGCACCGGACAGGGCGCCTATACAGATACGCAGTATTTT.

This clonotype occurred many times. The chain employs TRBV20-1 and TRBJ2-1; D ambiguous. The CDR3 is made up of 13 amino acids. Trimming pared 6 bases from V and 9 bases from J, leaving 18 bases between. CDR1 is DFQATT and CDR2 is SNEGSKA in the germline V gene (reference sequence). The CDR3, as DNA: TGCAGTGCCAGGAGCTTGGGTTTGGGTGAGCAGTTCTTC. Residues: CSARSLGLGEQFF.